Ten or more counts support the clone carrying this TCR beta chain. This record comes from a study of early T cells in non-severe SARS-CoV-2 infection. Across the study: The study sequenced bulk RNA from unsorted whole blood, with chains unpaired.

CDR3 length equals 17 residues. Deletions cut 5 bases from V and 4 bases from J, with 22 bases between. Germline assignment: CDR1 SGHRS and CDR2 YFSETQ. Each cDNA molecule carried a unique molecular identifier. TCRdb re-called the 5' RACE reads with MiXCR, one entry per CDR3 protein. The sample includes just under 65,000 distinct CDR3 sequences, about 10% of them seen just once. Sequences were derived from whole blood, sampled at baseline. The origin of this receptor is an adult who was a healthcare worker with PCR-confirmed SARS-CoV-2 infection or an uninfected control (not recorded which). This rearrangement joins TRBV5-1 to TRBJ2-1; D gene unclear. CDR3: CASSQSFYLAEYNEQFF. As DNA, the CDR3 is TGCGCCAGCAGTCAAAGCTTTTACCTCGCCGAGTACAATGAGCAGTTCTTC.